A selection of T cell receptor beta chains follows, all from one sample in a study of T cell responses to AZD1222 COVID-19 vaccine. The protocol was immunoSEQ multiplex PCR, while the TCRdb copy is restricted to in-frame clones and leaves out a portion. This table holds some 170,000 clones, less than 90% found once. Sequencing used peripheral blood, obtained on day 0 of AZD1222 vaccination. All receptors come from an adult in good health. Both conserved end residues are part of each CDR3. Fields, in order: J gene, V gene, CDR3 protein.

J gene: TRBJ2-1
V gene: TRBV9
CDR3 protein: CASSVGGTQNNEQFF

J gene: TRBJ2-3
V gene: TRBV7-9
CDR3 protein: CASSLESGAGAPPDTQYF

J gene: TRBJ1-5
V gene: TRBV7-9
CDR3 protein: CASSLDYQPQHF

J gene: TRBJ1-1
V gene: TRBV10-3
CDR3 protein: CAISEFSGSMNTEAFF

J gene: TRBJ1-5
V gene: TRBV28
CDR3 protein: CASSPTRTGYNQPQHF

J gene: TRBJ1-1
V gene: TRBV30
CDR3 protein: CAWRIPGWNTEAFF

J gene: TRBJ1-1
V gene: TRBV19
CDR3 protein: CASSIAGASNTEAFF

J gene: TRBJ1-5
V gene: TRBV6-6
CDR3 protein: CACGSGGSNRNQPQHF

J gene: TRBJ1-1
V gene: TRBV18
CDR3 protein: CASSGQSMNTEAFF

J gene: TRBJ2-1
V gene: TRBV5-6
CDR3 protein: CASSSGPVHGDEQFF

J gene: TRBJ1-5
V gene: TRBV10-3
CDR3 protein: CAISESGNSNQPQHF

J gene: TRBJ2-5
V gene: TRBV5-1
CDR3 protein: CASSLGEETQYF

J gene: TRBJ1-4
V gene: TRBV25-1
CDR3 protein: CASSKRQGHEKLFF

J gene: TRBJ2-7
V gene: TRBV4-3
CDR3 protein: CASSQDLAEVSYEQYF

J gene: TRBJ2-5
V gene: TRBV12-3/TRBV12-4
CDR3 protein: CASSLIGKETQYF

J gene: TRBJ1-2
V gene: TRBV28
CDR3 protein: CASSSRGAEGYYGYTF

J gene: TRBJ1-6
V gene: TRBV28
CDR3 protein: CASSLGTGGSYNSPLHF

J gene: TRBJ1-1
V gene: TRBV6-5
CDR3 protein: CASSYLDRLNTEAFF

J gene: TRBJ1-2
V gene: TRBV28
CDR3 protein: CASSGGYGYTF

J gene: TRBJ1-3
V gene: TRBV7-3
CDR3 protein: CASSLNGQGAAGNTIYF

J gene: TRBJ1-2
V gene: TRBV7-2
CDR3 protein: CASSLPNRVSDYGYTF

J gene: TRBJ2-2
V gene: TRBV6-5
CDR3 protein: CASSQQGIDTGELFF

J gene: TRBJ1-2
V gene: TRBV14
CDR3 protein: CASSQARQAIYGYTF

J gene: TRBJ1-5
V gene: TRBV19
CDR3 protein: CASSISASEYQPQHF

J gene: TRBJ1-1
V gene: TRBV28
CDR3 protein: CASNNRGRTEAFF

J gene: TRBJ1-2
V gene: TRBV27
CDR3 protein: CASSSHRGEGYTF

J gene: TRBJ1-3
V gene: TRBV29-1
CDR3 protein: CSAGTGAGNTIYF

J gene: TRBJ1-1
V gene: TRBV19
CDR3 protein: CASRSDHNTEAFF

J gene: TRBJ2-1
V gene: TRBV5-4
CDR3 protein: CASSSLGTGGNEQFF

J gene: TRBJ1-2
V gene: TRBV6-1
CDR3 protein: CASSEAAQSYTF

J gene: TRBJ2-3
V gene: TRBV11-1
CDR3 protein: CASSFALAEPTDTQYF

J gene: TRBJ1-2
V gene: TRBV18
CDR3 protein: CASSPARGYGYTF

J gene: TRBJ1-1
V gene: TRBV20-1
CDR3 protein: CRGEMNTEAFF

J gene: TRBJ1-3
V gene: TRBV7-9
CDR3 protein: CASSLDRDGNTIYF

J gene: TRBJ2-5
V gene: TRBV27
CDR3 protein: CASSSLAGGQETQYF

J gene: TRBJ2-1
V gene: TRBV2
CDR3 protein: CASSETRSDYNEQFF

J gene: TRBJ1-4
V gene: TRBV28
CDR3 protein: CASSLSGTEKLFF

J gene: TRBJ2-7
V gene: TRBV28
CDR3 protein: CASSLLGGAREQYF

J gene: TRBJ2-7
V gene: TRBV7-3
CDR3 protein: CASSLGQRDEQYF

J gene: TRBJ2-3
V gene: TRBV9
CDR3 protein: CASSVNPIFEGRTDTQYF

J gene: TRBJ1-4
V gene: TRBV5-4
CDR3 protein: CASSNQGGTNEKLFF

J gene: TRBJ2-1
V gene: TRBV5-1
CDR3 protein: CASSLASGKDEQFF

J gene: TRBJ2-3
V gene: TRBV24-1
CDR3 protein: CATSAEGWGDTQYF

J gene: TRBJ1-3
V gene: TRBV6-5
CDR3 protein: CASREGGPWGNTIYF

J gene: TRBJ1-5
V gene: TRBV28
CDR3 protein: CASSLDHDQPQHF